This T cell receptor beta chain stems from a study of blood T cells in healthy people across ages. Study summary: Through template switching, about one barcoded beta molecule was captured per two T cells, as measured in model experiments.

Trimming took 5 bases from V and 5 from J; bases not matched to a gene: 16. The CDR3 has 18 residues. Germline assignment: CDR1 SGHTA and CDR2 FQGNSA. Primed by a sample-barcoded 5' primer and a J-beta primer mix, a second PCR proceeded for 7 to 11 cycles. TCRdb itself ran the 5' RACE reads through MiXCR, one entry per CDR3 protein. Of roughly 2 million distinct CDR3 sequences detected, about 50% appear once; the ten largest clones hold approximately 2.1%. The TCR sequence derives from a woman aged 40 to 50 in good health. V is TRBV7-2 and J is TRBJ2-5, with 11 bases matching TRBD2. Specimen: blood. As DNA, the CDR3 is TGTGCCAGCAGCCCCTCAGGGTTCGGGCTAGCGGGGGGTGAGACCCAGTACTTC. Translated, it gives CASSPSGFGLAGGETQYF.